Below, 12 T cell receptor beta chains from the same sample are listed, as sequenced in a study of CD8+ T cells in alopecia areata. RNA, once extracted, was reverse transcribed into cDNA for use as the sequencing template. This table comes from immunoSEQ multiplex PCR, and its TCRdb copy is limited to in-frame clones, with some not included. The repertoire includes roughly 180,000 clones, roughly 63% of them detected once, and 1.5% to 2% sits in the top ten. The material was CD4+ T cells sorted from blood, obtained at week 0. These receptors came from a human donor with alopecia areata.

V and J are TRBV7-9 and TRBJ2-1, with 7 positions matching TRBD2. This CDR3 region has 16 residues. Trimming removed 0 bases from V and 2 bases from J; junction bases left unmatched: 4. Germline V gives CDR1 SEHNR, CDR2 FQNEAQ (reference sequence). CDR3: CASSLARGGAYNEQFF. The CDR3 region has the DNA TGTGCCAGCAGCTTAGCTCGCGGGGGTGCCTACAATGAGCAGTTCTTC. Full variable domain (missing parts from reference TRBV7-9 and TRBJ2-1): DTGVSQNPRHKITKRGQNVTFRCDPISEHNRLYWYRQTLGQGPEFLTYFQNEAQLEKSRLLSDRFSAERPKGSFSTLEIQRTEQGDSAMYLCASSLARGGAYNEQFFGPGTRLTVL.

The rearrangement links TRBV7-2 to TRBJ2-5; D unresolved. With the DNA end fitting TRBJ2-7 better, the J assignment may be wrong. CDR1 and CDR2 (germline): SGHTA, FQGNSA. This CDR3 spans 12 amino acids. CDR3 DNA: TGTGCCAGCAGCGTTAGGCCCTACGAGCAGTACTTC. Residues: CASSVRPYEQYF.

This clone has just a few counts. The chain combines TRBV5-1 with TRBJ2-4, with TRBD1 identical over 11 bases. Trimming cost V 0 bases and J 5 bases; bases outside gene matches: 10. This CDR3 spans 18 amino acids. CDR1 SGHRS and CDR2 YFSETQ come from the germline V gene. The CDR3 here is CASSLGRRTGGLENIQYF. Here the CDR3 DNA reads TGCGCCAGCAGCTTGGGCCGTCGGACAGGGGGCTTGGAAAACATTCAGTACTTC.

V is TRBV29-1 and J is TRBJ2-6; TRBD1 might be the D (6 bases). Germline V CDR1 and CDR2: SQVTM, ANQGSEA. The CDR3 is made up of 17 amino acids. V shed 0 bases and J shed 2 bases, with 14 bases lying between them. The CDR3 DNA follows: TGCAGCGTTGAAGATAAATTCAGGGGCGCTGGGGCCAACGTCCTGACTTTC. Amino acid sequence: CSVEDKFRGAGANVLTF.

A few counts support this clone. The rearrangement joins TRBV27 to TRBJ2-7; D is possibly TRBD2 (7 bases). V lost 6 bases and J lost 5, with 14 bases in between. The CDR3 covers 13 residues. Germline V gene data show CDR1 as MNHEY and CDR2 as SMNVEV (reference sequence). In nucleotides, the CDR3 is TGTGCCAGCAGGGGAGGGGGGAAAGACGAGCAGTACTTC. Residues: CASRGGGKDEQYF.

V and J are TRBV7-2 and TRBJ1-5; D call uncertain. Trimming left V 6 bases short and J 1 base short, with 7 bases between. This CDR3 comprises 13 residues. CDR1 and CDR2 (germline): SGHTA, FQGNSA. DNA for the CDR3: TGTGCCAGCAGTCGGGCCAGCAATCAGCCCCAGCATTTT. Amino acid sequence: CASSRASNQPQHF.

The rearrangement uses TRBV10-3 and TRBJ1-2, with 7 bases aligning to TRBD1. The V gene end was trimmed by 10 bases and the J gene end by 2 bases; junction bases not matched to a gene: 7. The CDR3 has 13 amino acids. Germline V gives CDR1 ENHRY, CDR2 SYGVKD. CDR3: CATEGGGNYGYTF. In DNA, the CDR3 is TGTGCCACAGAGGGAGGGGGCAACTATGGCTACACCTTC.

V is TRBV5-6 and J is TRBJ2-1; D remains unclear. This CDR3 is 13 amino acids long. Germline V lookup: CDR1 SGHDT, CDR2 YYEEEE. Trimming took off 1 base at V and 7 bases at J, with 9 bases between the two ends. The CDR3 DNA sequence: TGTGCCAGCAGCTTGAGACCGGTAAATGAGCAGTTCTTC. Translation: CASSLRPVNEQFF.

V usage is TRBV30 and J usage is TRBJ1-2; TRBD1 matches 10 bases. V shed 5 bases and J 7 bases; nucleotides not matched to a gene: 13. Germline CDR1 reads GTSNPN; CDR2 reads SVGIG (reference sequence). The CDR3 extends over 15 amino acids. CDR3 sequence reads: CAWGTGTGDSSGYTF. Written as DNA, the CDR3 is TGTGCCTGGGGAACCGGGACAGGGGATTCGTCTGGCTACACCTTC.

V gene TRBV10-3 combines with J gene TRBJ1-1; no definite D call. Trimming stripped 11 bases from V and 4 bases from J, with 17 bases between. This CDR3 has 13 residues. Germline loops: CDR1 ENHRY, CDR2 SYGVKD. CDR3 amino acids: CAGARNLGTEAFF. CDR3 sequence (DNA): TGTGCCGGAGCGAGGAATTTGGGCACTGAAGCTTTCTTT.

The chain employs TRBV29-1 and TRBJ1-5, with D unresolved. V was pared by 6 bases and J by 0 bases, with 9 bases between. The CDR3 contains 13 residues. The germline V gene encodes CDR1 SQVTM and CDR2 ANQGSEA. CDR3 DNA sequence: TGCAGCGTCGGAAGGGATAGCAATCAGCCCCAGCATTTT. Residues: CSVGRDSNQPQHF.

The chain joins TRBV30 to TRBJ2-2, with D possibly being TRBD1 or TRBD2 (5 bases each). The V end was cut by 6 bases, the J end by 3 bases, with 14 bases between. CDR1 is GTSNPN and CDR2 is SVGIG in the germline V gene (reference sequence). This CDR3 comprises 14 residues. The CDR3 here is CACRWGPYTGELFF. CDR3 sequence (DNA): TGTGCCTGCCGTTGGGGACCCTACACCGGGGAGCTGTTTTTT.